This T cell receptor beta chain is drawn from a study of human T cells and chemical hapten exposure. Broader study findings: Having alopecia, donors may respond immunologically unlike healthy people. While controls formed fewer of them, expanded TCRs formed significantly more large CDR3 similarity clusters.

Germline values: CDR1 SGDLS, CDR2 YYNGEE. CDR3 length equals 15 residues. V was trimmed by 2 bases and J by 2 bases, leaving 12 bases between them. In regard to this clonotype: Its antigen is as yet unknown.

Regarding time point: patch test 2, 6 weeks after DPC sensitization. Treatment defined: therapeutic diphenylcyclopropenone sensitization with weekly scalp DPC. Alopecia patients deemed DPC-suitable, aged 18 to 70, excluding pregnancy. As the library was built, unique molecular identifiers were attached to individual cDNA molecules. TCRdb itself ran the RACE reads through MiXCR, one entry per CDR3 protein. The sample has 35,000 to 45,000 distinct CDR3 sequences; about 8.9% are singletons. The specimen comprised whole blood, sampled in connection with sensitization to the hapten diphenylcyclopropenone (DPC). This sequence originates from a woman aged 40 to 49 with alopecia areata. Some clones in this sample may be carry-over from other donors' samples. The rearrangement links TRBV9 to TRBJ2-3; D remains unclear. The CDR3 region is CASSVSTSATDTQYF. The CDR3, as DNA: TGTGCCAGCAGCGTCAGCACATCAGCCACAGATACGCAGTATTTT. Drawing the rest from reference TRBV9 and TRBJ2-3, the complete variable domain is DSGVTQTPKHLITATGQRVTLRCSPRSGDLSVYWYQQSLDQGLQFLIQYYNGEERAKGNILERFSAQQFPDLHSELNLSSLELGDSALYFCASSVSTSATDTQYFGPGTRLTVL.